This T cell receptor beta chain was captured by sequencing in a study of shared clonotypes between healthy human individuals. Study results and limitations: Lower generation probabilities were found for non-shared clonotypes than for those shared by all four donors. The naive CD4 repertoires of a handful of donors were compared, and around 5.1% of clonotypes were shared.

As concerns this clone: The antigen remains undetermined. This sample includes further DNA sequences coding for the same CDR3.

CDR3 size: 12 residues. Germline CDR1 and CDR2: SNHLY and FYNNEI. The V end lost 6 bases, the J end lost 8 bases, and 10 bases lay between the germline ends. Each PCR replicate from the sorted subsets contained 150 to 250 ng DNA, which is about 30,000 T cell genomes. The method was immunoSEQ multiplex PCR; TCRdb's version includes in-frame clones alone and lacks a portion of them. The sample contains under 750,000 clones, just under 75% of which appear only once. This chain connects TRBV2 to TRBJ1-4; D ambiguous. Input material: memory CD4+ T cells sorted from blood. Stated subset: CD45RA-negative fraction. The sequence derives from a woman aged 25 to 45 in good health. The CDR3 region is CASRGRGEKLFF. CDR3 nucleotide sequence: TGTGCCAGCAGAGGACGTGGGGAAAAACTGTTTTTT.